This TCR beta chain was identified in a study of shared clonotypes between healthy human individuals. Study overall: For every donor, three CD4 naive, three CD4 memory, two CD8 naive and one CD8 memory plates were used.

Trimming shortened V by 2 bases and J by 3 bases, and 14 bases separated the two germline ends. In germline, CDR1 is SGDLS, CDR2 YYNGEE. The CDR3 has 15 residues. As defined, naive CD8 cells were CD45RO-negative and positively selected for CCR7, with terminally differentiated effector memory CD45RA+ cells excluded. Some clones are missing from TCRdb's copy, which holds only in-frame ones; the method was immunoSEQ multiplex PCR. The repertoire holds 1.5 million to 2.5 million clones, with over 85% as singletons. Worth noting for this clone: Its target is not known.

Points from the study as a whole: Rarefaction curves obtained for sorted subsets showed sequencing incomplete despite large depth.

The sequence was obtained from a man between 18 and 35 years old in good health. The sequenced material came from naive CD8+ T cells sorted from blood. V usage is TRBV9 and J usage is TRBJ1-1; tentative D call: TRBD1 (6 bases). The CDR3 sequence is CASSVEGDVDTEAFF. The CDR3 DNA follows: TGTGCCAGCAGCGTGGAGGGGGACGTGGACACTGAAGCTTTCTTT.